Following are 22 T cell receptor beta chains from one sample sequenced in a study of T cells in Graves' hyperthyroidism and ophthalmopathy. Using RNA transcripts as the source, TCR beta CDR3 regions were amplified. RT-PCR in the first round (using the HTBI primer set) targeted the TCR CDR3. TCRdb re-analysed the multiplex PCR reads in MiXCR, keeping a single row per CDR3 protein. The sample includes a few hundred thousand distinct CDR3 sequences, 14% of them seen just once. The material sequenced was blood. The receptors stem from a woman aged 25 to 39 with Graves' hyperthyroidism that later progressed to Graves' ophthalmopathy.

This clonotype appeared many times. This chain links TRBV20-1 with TRBJ2-7; 7 positions agree with TRBD1. The CDR3 contains 14 residues. Losses at the gene ends were 0 bases for V and 0 bases for J; bases not matched to a gene: 2. CDR1 DFQATT and CDR2 SNEGSKA come from the germline V gene (reference sequence). This chain's CDR3 is CSAREDRISYEQYF. CDR3 nucleotide sequence: TGCAGTGCTAGAGAGGACAGGATCTCCTACGAGCAGTACTTC.

In its sample, this clonotype was seen many times. The J gene is TRBJ1-3, the V gene TRBV7-9; D unresolved. Trimming took off 5 bases at V and 0 bases at J, with 20 bases between the two ends. Germline loops: CDR1 SEHNR, CDR2 FQNEAQ (reference sequence). The CDR3 has 18 residues. DNA of the CDR3: TGTGCCAGCAGCCGCCTTGGGGTACCGGAGAGCTCTGGAAACACCATATATTTT. It translates to CASSRLGVPESSGNTIYF.

This clonotype was recorded many times. The rearrangement uses TRBV20-1 and TRBJ1-1, with TRBD1 matching over 8 bases. J lost 1 base, V lost 4 bases, and 5 bases had no gene match. This CDR3 has 14 residues. Germline V gives CDR1 DFQATT, CDR2 SNEGSKA (reference sequence). The CDR3 loop is CSAKDGTGNTEAFF. The CDR3 DNA sequence: TGCAGTGCTAAGGATGGGACAGGGAACACTGAAGCTTTCTTT.

This clonotype showed up many times. V gene TRBV3-1 combines with J gene TRBJ1-2; D not certain. Germline V gene data show CDR1 as LGHDT and CDR2 as YNNKEL (reference sequence). V was shortened by 0 bases and J by 3 bases, with 5 bases between the two germline ends. The CDR3 length is 13 residues. CDR3 nucleotides: TGTGCCAGCAGCCAAGATCGAGACTATGGCTACACCTTC. The encoded protein is CASSQDRDYGYTF.

The table lists this clonotype with many counts. The chain employs TRBV28 and TRBJ1-2; D may be TRBD1 (6 bases). From germline, CDR1 is MDHEN and CDR2 SYDVKM. CDR3 size: 12 residues. The V and J ends lost 6 bases and 5 bases respectively, with 10 bases between them. CDR3 nucleotide sequence: TGTGCCAGCAGCAGACAGGTTTATGGCTACACCTTC. It yields the protein CASSRQVYGYTF.

As regards this clonotype: One end of the junction fails to match germline, which may point to a read error. The chain recombines TRBV4-2 with TRBJ2-1; D is unresolved. The CDR3 covers 16 residues. CDR1 and CDR2 from the germline V gene are LGHNA and YNFKEQ. CDR3 region: CAISQDLGPSYNEQFF. CDR3 bases: TGTGCCATCAGCCAAGATTTAGGACCGTCCTACAATGAGCAGTTCTTC.

Ten or more counts support this clonotype. The chain joins TRBV28 to TRBJ2-5; D is unresolved. Per germline, CDR1 MDHEN and CDR2 SYDVKM. This CDR3 has 14 residues. V lost 3 bases to trimming and J lost 2 bases, with 10 bases between them. The CDR3 loop reads CASSFTPRQETQYF. The CDR3 DNA sequence: TGTGCCAGCAGTTTTACCCCCCGGCAAGAGACCCAGTACTTC.

This clonotype was counted many times. This chain connects TRBV2 to TRBJ2-3; TRBD2 agrees at 12 bases. The CDR3 is 20 amino acids. Unmatched junction bases numbered 14, after V lost 1 base and J lost 3 bases. CDR1 SNHLY and CDR2 FYNNEI come from the germline V gene. The CDR3 is CASSEGAHLASGRATDTQYF. CDR3 sequence (DNA): TGTGCCAGCAGTGAAGGGGCACACCTAGCTAGCGGGAGGGCGACAGATACGCAGTATTTT.

As for this clonotype: One end of the junction fails to match germline, which may point to a read error. The rearrangement links TRBV7-8 to TRBJ2-1; D gene ambiguous. Per germline, CDR1 SGHVS and CDR2 FQNEAQ. The CDR3 is made up of 16 amino acids. CDR3 in DNA: TGCGCCAGCAGCCGGCCCCCGAGTTGGAGAGACAATGAGCAGTTCTTC. Residues: CASSRPPSWRDNEQFF. The entire variable domain, with the rest obtained from reference TRBV7-8 and TRBJ2-1, is as follows: GAGVSQSPRYKVAKRGQDVALRCDPISGHVSLFWYQQALGQGPEFLTYFQNEAQLDKSGLPSDRFFAERPEGSVSTLKIQRTQQEDSAVYLCASSRPPSWRDNEQFFGPGTRLTVL.

This clonotype was seen repeatedly, ten times or more. The chain joins TRBV7-2 to TRBJ2-3; 13 nucleotides match TRBD2. V was clipped by 5 bases and J by 3 bases; unmatched bases: 5. Per germline, CDR1 SGHTA and CDR2 FQGNSA. The CDR3 contains 16 residues. The CDR3 region has the DNA TGTGCCAGCAGCCACGGGACTAGCGGGAAGACAGATACGCAGTATTTT. Translated: CASSHGTSGKTDTQYF.

This rearrangement joins TRBV7-9 to TRBJ2-3; TRBD1 matches 8 bases. V trimming: 5 bases; J trimming: 4 bases; junction bases outside the gene matches: 11. Germline V gene sequence: CDR1 SEHNR, CDR2 FQNEAQ (reference sequence). This CDR3 comprises 16 residues. Here the CDR3 DNA reads TGTGCCAGCAGCCCGAAAGGACAGGGAACCCCAGATACGCAGTATTTT. Protein sequence: CASSPKGQGTPDTQYF.

The rearrangement links TRBV3-1 to TRBJ2-7; no firm D call. Germline V gives CDR1 LGHDT, CDR2 YNNKEL (reference sequence). Trimming removed 4 bases at V and 3 bases at J, with 7 bases between. The CDR3 contains 12 residues. CDR3: CASSRMGYEQYF. The CDR3 DNA sequence: TGTGCCAGCAGCCGAATGGGCTACGAGCAGTACTTC.

This clonotype appeared many times. J is TRBJ1-2 and V is TRBV24-1; TRBD1 agrees at 10 bases. The CDR3 runs 15 residues. CDR1 KGHDR and CDR2 SFDVKD come from the germline V gene. Trimming took 5 bases from V and 5 from J; bases not matched to a gene: 7. The CDR3 DNA reads as TGTGCCACCAGTGCTGCCGGGACAGGGGTGTATGGCTACACCTTC. Translating gives CATSAAGTGVYGYTF.

Comments on this clonotype: It may be a read error: a sequence one base away is much more abundant. The chain carries TRBV6-1 and TRBJ2-7; maybe TRBD1 (5 bases). V shed 6 bases and J shed 2 bases, with 17 bases lying between them. Germline assignment: CDR1 MNHNS and CDR2 SASEGT. This CDR3 region has 15 residues. The CDR3 DNA reads as TGTGCCAGCAGATCAGGGTCCCCCCCCACCTACGAGCAGTACTTC. Residues: CASRSGSPPTYEQYF.

The rearrangement joins TRBV30 to TRBJ2-1; possible D gene TRBD1, 6 bases. Germline V gene sequence: CDR1 GTSNPN, CDR2 SVGIG (reference sequence). The CDR3 contains 12 residues. Trimming removed 0 bases from V and 10 bases from J, with 10 bases in between. This CDR3 is CAWSVSRGEQFF. Here the CDR3 DNA reads TGTGCCTGGAGTGTAAGCAGGGGAGAGCAGTTCTTC. Variable domain in full (rest from reference TRBV30 and TRBJ2-1): SQTIHQWPATLVQPVGSPLSLECTVEGTSNPNLYWYRQAAGRGLQLLFYSVGIGQISSEVPQNLSASRPQDRQFILSSKKLLLSDSGFYLCAWSVSRGEQFFGPGTRLTVL.

Notes on this clonotype: Being one base from a much bigger clone, this may be a read error. The rearrangement joins TRBV4-1 to TRBJ2-5, with D possibly TRBD1 on 5 matching bases. This CDR3 has 15 amino acids. CDR1 is MGHRA and CDR2 is YSYEKL in the germline V gene. CDR3 DNA sequence: TGCACCAGCAGCCCCAGGGCTGGGTACCAAGAGACCCAGTACTTC. It specifies CTSSPRAGYQETQYF.

The table lists this clonotype with many counts. The V gene is TRBV9, the J gene TRBJ1-1; possibly TRBD1 for D (6 bases). Trimming pared 3 bases from V and 11 bases from J, leaving 14 bases between. The CDR3 extends over 12 amino acids. CDR1 and CDR2 (germline): SGDLS, YYNGEE. CDR3 protein: CASSGGGPLAFF. CDR3 in DNA: TGTGCCAGCAGCGGTGGGGGGCCCTTGGCTTTCTTT.

This clonotype has only a few counts. The chain is built from TRBV5-4 and TRBJ2-5, with TRBD2 matching over 9 bases. Per germline, CDR1 SGHNT and CDR2 YYREEE (reference sequence). V gave up 1 base and J gave up 4 bases; unmatched junction bases: 11. The CDR3 has 17 amino acids. The CDR3 region has the DNA TGTGCCAGCAGCTTGATGTTGGCGGGAGGGCAGGGAGAGACCCAGTACTTC. Its protein product is CASSLMLAGGQGETQYF.

The table lists this clonotype with many counts. The V gene is TRBV4-2, the J gene TRBJ2-1; 10 nucleotides agree with TRBD2. From germline, CDR1 is LGHNA and CDR2 YNFKEQ. V shed 3 bases, J shed 10 bases, and the junction held 15 bases outside the gene matches. The CDR3 spans 17 residues. CDR3 bases: TGTGCCAGCAGCCAGGAGACTGCAGCGGGAGGGACGGGGGAGCAGTTCTTC. It yields the protein CASSQETAAGGTGEQFF.

This clonotype was picked up many times. The rearrangement uses TRBV28 and TRBJ1-1; 8 nucleotides line up with TRBD1. Germline loops: CDR1 MDHEN, CDR2 SYDVKM. V was pared by 8 bases and J by 6 bases, with 5 bases of the junction left unmatched. The CDR3 is made up of 12 amino acids. The CDR3 is CASSGQAPEAFF. CDR3 nucleotides: TGTGCCAGCTCGGGACAGGCACCTGAAGCTTTCTTT. Supplemented by reference TRBV28 and TRBJ1-1, the full variable domain reads DVKVTQSSRYLVKRTGEKVFLECVQDMDHENMFWYRQDPGLGLRLIYFSYDVKMKEKGDIPEGYSVSREKKERFSLILESASTNQTSMYLCASSGQAPEAFFGQGTRLTVV.

This clonotype was recorded many times. CDR3 sequence: CASSSWTSGNGAYEQYF. The CDR3 nucleotides read TGTGCCAGCAGTTCCTGGACTAGCGGGAACGGAGCCTACGAGCAGTACTTC. This chain joins TRBV27 and TRBJ2-7, with 12 positions matching TRBD2. The CDR3 extends over 17 amino acids. The V and J ends lost 4 bases and 2 bases, in that order; junction bases with no gene match: 9. Looked up from germline, CDR1 is MNHEY and CDR2 is SMNVEV (reference sequence).

This clonotype was observed many times. The CDR3: CASRWTGGYEQYF. The CDR3 DNA reads as TGTGCCAGCAGGTGGACAGGGGGTTACGAGCAGTACTTC. The chain combines TRBV27 with TRBJ2-7, with TRBD1 matching 10 bases. There are 13 residues in the CDR3. Germline V CDR1 and CDR2: MNHEY, SMNVEV (reference sequence). V gave up 6 bases and J gave up 4 bases; unmatched junction bases: 3.